This passage covers 3 T cell receptor beta chains from one sample sequenced in a study of blood T cells in healthy people across ages. A second PCR, run for about 7 to 11 cycles, used a sample-barcoded 5' primer plus a J-beta primer mix. A single record per CDR3 protein comes from TCRdb applying MiXCR to the 5' RACE reads. The sample yields over 1,300,000 distinct CDR3 sequences, 59% seen once. Sample: blood. These receptors all come from a man younger than 30 in good health.

V gene TRBV6-2 or TRBV6-3 combines with J gene TRBJ2-5; no reliable D call. This CDR3 contains 14 residues. Germline CDR1 reads MNHEY; CDR2 reads SVGEGT. Trimming took off 6 bases at V and 5 bases at J, with 16 bases between the two ends. CDR3 bases: TGTGCCAGCAGCCTAAGTAGTCTGGAGGAGACCCAGTACTTC. It is translated as CASSLSSLEETQYF.

This clonotype has more than one count but fewer than ten. The chain employs TRBV24-1 and TRBJ2-7, with D possibly matching TRBD2 (6 bases). The germline V and J ends were trimmed by 4 bases and 5 bases, with 8 bases remaining between them. This CDR3 is built from 12 residues. Germline CDR1 KGHDR, CDR2 SFDVKD. The CDR3 coding sequence is TGTGCCACCAGTGAGGGGGGAGACGAGCAGTACTTC. Its protein product is CATSEGGDEQYF.

Here the CDR3 DNA reads TGCAGTGCCGAATGGACAGGGGGTAGCACAGATACGCAGTATTTT. It yields the protein CSAEWTGGSTDTQYF. The genes are TRBV20-1 and TRBJ2-3, with 10 bases lining up with TRBD1. The V segment lost 6 bases and the J segment 0 bases; nucleotides outside the gene matches: 6. This CDR3 is 15 amino acids long. Per the germline V gene, CDR1 is DFQATT and CDR2 is SNEGSKA (reference sequence).